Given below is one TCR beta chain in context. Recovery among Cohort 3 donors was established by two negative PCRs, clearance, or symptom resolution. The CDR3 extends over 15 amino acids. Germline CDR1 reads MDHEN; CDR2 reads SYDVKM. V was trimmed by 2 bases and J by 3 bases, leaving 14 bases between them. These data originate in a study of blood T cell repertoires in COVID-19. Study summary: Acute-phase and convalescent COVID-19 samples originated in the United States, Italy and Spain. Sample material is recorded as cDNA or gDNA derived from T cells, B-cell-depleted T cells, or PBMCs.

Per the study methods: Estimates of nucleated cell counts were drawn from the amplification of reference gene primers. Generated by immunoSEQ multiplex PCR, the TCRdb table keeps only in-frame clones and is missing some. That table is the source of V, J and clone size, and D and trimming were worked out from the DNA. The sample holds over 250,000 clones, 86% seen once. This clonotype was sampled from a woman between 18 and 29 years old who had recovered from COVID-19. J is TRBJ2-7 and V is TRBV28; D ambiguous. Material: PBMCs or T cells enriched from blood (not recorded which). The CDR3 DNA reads TGTGCCAGCAGTTTAATGAGGTACCCAAACTACGAGCAGTACTTC. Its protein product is CASSLMRYPNYEQYF.